This T cell receptor beta chain derives from a study of blood T cell repertoires in COVID-19. V was cut by 6 bases and J by 5 bases, with 16 bases left in between. Germline CDR1 and CDR2: MDHEN and SYDVKM. This CDR3 has 14 amino acids. Sequencing was performed with immunoSEQ multiplex PCR; in TCRdb, only in-frame clones are kept and a portion is missing. The sample consists of approximately 90,000 clones, approximately 88% of them appearing once. What was sequenced was peripheral blood. The sequence was collected from a woman in her 70s with acute or convalescent COVID-19. The chain has TRBV28 and TRBJ1-1; unclear D gene. CDR3 sequence reads: CASRVVHSGTEAFF. Written as DNA, the CDR3 is TGTGCCAGCAGAGTTGTCCACTCGGGGACTGAAGCTTTCTTT.